This TCR beta chain emerged from a study of control samples from healthy donors and cancer patients. Measured with immunoSEQ multiplex PCR; TCRdb has only the in-frame clones, and not every one. The data show some 73,000 clones, with roughly 94% seen just once and under 7.5% held by the top ten. The CDR3 is 15 amino acids. Input material: blood. The sequence came from a woman between 40 and 50 years old in good health. The chain carries TRBV1 and TRBJ2-1; the listed D gene, TRBD2, was not tested against the DNA. TRBV1 has pseudogene status. The CDR3: CTSSQDYTSGNEQFF. The CDR3 DNA reads TGCACCAGCAGCCAGGACTACACCTCCGGAAATGAGCAGTTCTTC.